This T cell receptor (beta chain) was recorded in a study of shared clonotypes between healthy human individuals. The assay was immunoSEQ multiplex PCR, and TCRdb's table has in-frame clones only and misses some. Here the sample spans millions of clones, roughly 94% being singletons. General study findings and limits: Against clonotypes common to all four donors, non-shared ones had lower generation probabilities.

This clone was seen only once. The antigen remains undetermined. The sample contains more than one DNA sequence encoding this CDR3. Germline V gene data show CDR1 as SEHNR and CDR2 as FQNEAQ (reference sequence). This CDR3 is 13 amino acids long. The V gene lost 0 bases and the J gene lost 2 bases, with 5 bases spanning the gap. The sequenced sample was naive CD4+ T cells sorted from blood. Documented subset: CD45RA+ positively selected. The chain uses TRBV7-9 and TRBJ2-7, with D tentatively TRBD2 (5 bases). This receptor was identified in a man aged 18 to 30 in good health. The CDR3 region has the DNA TGTGCCAGCAGCTTAGCCGGGACCTACGAGCAGTACTTC. This sequence encodes CASSLAGTYEQYF.